The 31 T cell receptor beta chains given below trace back to one sample, sequenced in a study of tumor and adjacent non-tumor tissue in lung cancer. RNA was extracted from bulk tissue without any cell sorting. More than 3 cm separated this lung sample from the edge of the tumor. A modified ARM-PCR protocol with three rounds of nested PCR amplified TCRbeta. TCRdb passed the multiplex PCR reads through MiXCR, listing each CDR3 protein once. This repertoire shows around 60,000 distinct CDR3 sequences, around two thirds found once; its top ten account for roughly 35%. The sequencing input was distant non-tumor lung tissue. Receptors were obtained from a man in his 70s with non-small cell lung cancer.

This clonotype was detected once. At one of its ends the junction is not consistent with the germline gene, which may arise from a read error. This rearrangement joins TRBV12-3 or TRBV12-4 to TRBJ2-3, with 8 bases fitting TRBD2. The CDR3 covers 15 residues. CDR3 sequence reads: CASSPERGRTDTQYF. CDR3 nucleotides: TGTGCCAGCAGCCCAGAGCGGGGGCGCACAGATACACAGTATTTT.

As regards this clonotype: Its ends do not fully match the called genes, so a read error is possible. This chain uses TRBV7-9 with TRBJ1-2; D is undetermined. This CDR3 region has 14 residues. Germline V lookup: CDR1 SEHNR, CDR2 FQNEAQ (reference sequence). CDR3 bases: TGTGACAGCAGCTCAACAGCCACAGACTATGGCTACACCTTC. Translating gives CDSSSTATDYGYTF.

This clonotype was seen ten or more times. J is TRBJ2-3 and V is TRBV5-4, with 12 bases that match TRBD2. V shed 3 bases and J 7 bases; nucleotides not matched to a gene: 9. The CDR3 length is 16 residues. The germline V gene has CDR1 SGHNT and CDR2 YYREEE (reference sequence). CDR3 region: CASSSSGGARANTQYF. The CDR3 DNA reads TGTGCCAGCAGCTCTAGCGGGGGGGCCAGGGCTAATACGCAGTATTTT. The whole variable domain, remainder taken from reference TRBV5-4 and TRBJ2-3, is ETGVTQSPTHLIKTRGQQVTLRCSSQSGHNTVSWYQQALGQGPQFIFQYYREEENGRGNFPPRFSGLQFPNYSSELNVNALELDDSALYLCASSSSGGARANTQYFGPGTRLTVL.

This clonotype was observed a few times. The V gene is TRBV5-1, the J gene TRBJ2-3; D perhaps matches TRBD1 (5 bases). This CDR3 is 15 amino acids long. From germline, CDR1 is SGHRS and CDR2 YFSETQ. The ends were cut back, 0 bases at V and 1 base at J, with 9 bases in the middle. The CDR3 sequence is CASSLADKRTDTQYF. Written as DNA, the CDR3 is TGCGCCAGCAGCTTGGCGGACAAACGCACAGATACGCAGTATTTT. The variable domain in full, completed from reference TRBV5-1 and TRBJ2-3, reads KAGVTQTPRYLIKTRGQQVTLSCSPISGHRSVSWYQQTPGQGLQFLFEYFSETQRNKGNFPGRFSGRQFSNSRSEMNVSTLELGDSALYLCASSLADKRTDTQYFGPGTRLTVL.

This clonotype was recorded a few times. Its ends do not fully match the called genes, so a read error is possible. The chain is built from TRBV4-1 and TRBJ1-1; D gene ambiguous. Germline-derived CDR1 and CDR2 are MGHRA and YSYEKL. This CDR3 is 13 amino acids long. CDR3 region: CAISQSGGLEAFF. The DNA for the CDR3 is TGCGCCATCAGCCAATCTGGAGGATTAGAAGCTTTCTTT.

The chain joins TRBV5-1 to TRBJ2-7; D not resolved. Germline assignment: CDR1 SGHRS and CDR2 YFSETQ. The germline V and J ends were trimmed by 4 bases and 0 bases, with 17 bases remaining between them. The CDR3 is made up of 16 amino acids. The DNA of the CDR3 is TGCGCCAGCAGCCCCCCCCTACAGACCAACTCCTACGAGCAGTACTTC. This encodes CASSPPLQTNSYEQYF.

This clonotype was detected many times. The chain couples TRBV6-6 to TRBJ2-1, with 11 bases lining up with TRBD1. CDR3 length: 16 residues. V was clipped by 5 bases and J by 3 bases; unmatched bases: 6. Per germline, CDR1 MNHNY and CDR2 SVGAGI (reference sequence). The CDR3, as DNA: TGTGCCAGCAGTGATCCCGGGACAGGGGGCTACAATGAGCAGTTCTTC. It translates to CASSDPGTGGYNEQFF.

Notes on this clonotype: A much larger clonotype is one base distant, so this may be a read error. The rearrangement joins TRBV6-6 to TRBJ1-3; possibly TRBD1 for D (5 bases). The CDR3 extends over 18 amino acids. Germline-derived CDR1 and CDR2 are MNHNY and SVGAGI (reference sequence). CDR3 sequence reads: CARSYSNRVGGREYTIYF. CDR3 DNA: TGTGCCAGGAGTTACTCGAATCGGGTCGGGGGGAGGGAGTACACCATATATTTT.

As for this clonotype: Because the CDR3 is missing its conserved closing phenylalanine or tryptophan, this is likely a read error. The V and J genes are TRBV11-2 and TRBJ1-5; TRBD1 might be the D (6 bases). The germline CDR1 and CDR2 sequences are SGHAT and FQNNGV. This CDR3 is 14 amino acids long. Trimming took 11 bases from V and 6 from J, leaving 20 bases between them. The CDR3 sequence: CARGWRGGRQPQHS. As DNA, the CDR3 is TGTGCCCGCGGCTGGAGGGGGGGCCGTCAGCCCCAGCATTCT.

For this clonotype: A much larger clonotype is one base distant, so this may be a read error. V and J are TRBV28 and TRBJ1-1, with TRBD1 as a possible D gene (6 bases). V was trimmed by 7 bases and J by 6 bases, leaving 18 bases between them. The germline CDR1 and CDR2 sequences are MDHEN and SYDVKM. CDR3 length: 14 residues. The CDR3 DNA reads TGTGCCAGCATCCTGGGGGGCGGGTTCCCTGAAGCTTTCTTT. Its protein product is CASILGGGFPEAFF.

About this clonotype: This CDR3 fails to terminate in the conserved phenylalanine or tryptophan, so it likely reflects a read error. The rearrangement joins TRBV29-1 to TRBJ2-7; maybe TRBD2 (6 bases). Deletions cut 4 bases from V and 6 bases from J, with 25 bases between. This CDR3 has 16 residues. Germline V gene sequence: CDR1 SQVTM, CDR2 ANQGSEA. The DNA of the CDR3 is TGCAGCGTTGGAGGGTCTACTATCGCGGGACTTTCCGAGCAGTACCTC. As protein: CSVGGSTIAGLSEQYL.

The V gene is TRBV2, the J gene TRBJ1-1, with D possibly being TRBD1 (5 bases). Trimming removed 4 bases at V and 2 bases at J, with 14 bases between. CDR1 is SNHLY, CDR2 FYNNEI, per germline. The length of the CDR3 is 15 residues. The chain's CDR3 is CASSGSMTVNTEAFF. The CDR3 bases are TGTGCCAGCAGTGGGAGTATGACAGTTAACACTGAAGCTTTCTTT.

In its sample, this clonotype ranks as medium-sized. This chain joins TRBV11-2 and TRBJ1-1; 7 bases line up with TRBD1. The CDR3 spans 15 residues. The V gene end was trimmed by 7 bases and the J gene end by 4 bases; junction bases not matched to a gene: 12. Germline V gene lookup returns CDR1 SGHAT and CDR2 FQNNGV. In nucleotides, the CDR3 is TGTGCCAGCAACCGAAAAGCGACAGGGACCACTGAAGCTTTCTTT. As protein: CASNRKATGTTEAFF.

This clonotype was observed once. One junction end disagrees with the germline gene, perhaps due to a read error. The J gene is TRBJ2-2, the V gene TRBV5-4; D is tentatively TRBD1 or TRBD2 (6 bases each). The CDR3 runs to 14 residues. In germline, CDR1 is SGHNT, CDR2 YYREEE (reference sequence). CDR3 DNA: TGCGCCAGCAGCTTTCCGGGGGCGGCCGAGGAGCTGTTTTTT. Protein product: CASSFPGAAEELFF.

Worth noting for this clonotype: In this CDR3 the conserved last residue, phenylalanine or tryptophan, is missing, so a read error is likely. The limits of the CDR3 on the DNA are not certain, so only TCRdb's listed CDR3 is given. The rearrangement uses TRBV5-1 and TRBJ2-7; no DNA check was done on the table's D call, TRBD1. Including both end residues, the CDR3 is 14 amino acids long. Per germline, CDR1 SGHRS and CDR2 YFSETQ. The CDR3 loop is CASSSRTGAYEHYS.

As for this clonotype: At one end, the junction sequence differs from germline, possibly due to a read error. The chain uses TRBV29-1 and TRBJ2-6, with D possibly TRBD1 on 5 matching bases. The CDR3 is 15 residues long. CDR1 and CDR2 from the germline V gene are SQVTM and ANQGSEA. In DNA, the CDR3 is TGCACCGTTAGAAGACAGAGCTCTGGGGCCAACGTCCTGACTTTC. It encodes CTVRRQSSGANVLTF.

The genes are TRBV7-9 and TRBJ1-2; TRBD1 might be the D (5 bases). CDR1 is SEHNR and CDR2 is FQNEAQ in the germline V gene (reference sequence). Deletions cut 1 base from V and 8 bases from J, with 5 bases between. The CDR3 is made up of 11 amino acids. The CDR3 here is CASSLGGGYTF. The CDR3, as DNA: TGTGCCAGCAGCTTAGGGGGCGGCTACACCTTC. Filled out from reference TRBV7-9 and TRBJ1-2, the complete variable domain reads DTGVSQNPRHKITKRGQNVTFRCDPISEHNRLYWYRQTLGQGPEFLTYFQNEAQLEKSRLLSDRFSAERPKGSFSTLEIQRTEQGDSAMYLCASSLGGGYTFGSGTRLTVV.

Turning to this clonotype: In this CDR3 the conserved last residue, phenylalanine or tryptophan, is missing, so a read error is likely. The genes are TRBV20-1 and TRBJ2-5; 8 positions agree with TRBD1. Unmatched junction bases numbered 2, after V lost 4 bases and J lost 4 bases. The CDR3 runs 12 residues. Germline V gives CDR1 DFQATT, CDR2 SNEGSKA (reference sequence). CDR3 sequence: CSATGGVETQYY. The CDR3 region has the DNA TGCAGTGCTACAGGGGGCGTAGAGACCCAGTACTAC.

The chain combines TRBV4-2 with TRBJ2-5, with TRBD2 identical over 7 bases. The germline V gene encodes CDR1 LGHNA and CDR2 YNFKEQ. V lost 9 bases to trimming and J lost 3 bases; unmatched junction nucleotides: 13. This CDR3 is built from 15 residues. Here the CDR3 reads CASSSSGEDKETQYF. The DNA of the CDR3 is TGTGCCAGTAGTTCTAGCGGAGAGGATAAAGAGACCCAGTACTTC.

Comment on this clonotype: An end of the junction does not agree with germline; a read error may underlie this. V usage is TRBV12-3 or TRBV12-4 and J usage is TRBJ1-5; no clear D gene. The CDR3 consists of 13 residues. This CDR3 reads CASSFRHDQSQHF. DNA for the CDR3: TGTGCCAGCAGTTTTCGGCACGATCAGTCCCAGCATTTT.

On this clonotype: Sequence at one end of the junction differs from germline and may be a read error. This chain links TRBV5-8 with TRBJ2-5, with a tentative D call TRBD2 (5 bases). The germline gives CDR1 SGHTS, CDR2 YDEGEE. The CDR3 has 15 amino acids. CDR3 region: CASSLAGVVGETQCF. CDR3 bases: TGTGCCAGCAGCTTGGCGGGTGTGGTGGGAGAGACCCAGTGCTTC.

The chain employs TRBV30 and TRBJ1-3; D unresolved. CDR1 and CDR2 (germline): GTSNPN, SVGIG (reference sequence). CDR3 size: 15 residues. V was shortened by 0 bases and J by 0 bases, with 9 bases between the two germline ends. CDR3 coding DNA: TGTGCCTGGAGTGTAAGTGGAAACTCTGGAAACACCATATATTTT. The encoded protein is CAWSVSGNSGNTIYF.

This rearrangement joins TRBV11-2 to TRBJ2-5; 7 bases fit TRBD1. CDR1 and CDR2 from the germline V gene are SGHAT and FQNNGV. CDR3 length: 14 residues. CDR3 loop: CVSSYGTVEETQYF. In nucleotides, the CDR3 is TGTGTCAGTAGCTACGGGACAGTCGAAGAGACCCAGTACTTC.

With respect to this clonotype: A clone one base away is much larger, so this may be a read error. In DNA, the CDR3 is TGCGCCAGCAGCCACCCTGGACTAGCGGGGGGACATCAGCACAATGAGCAGCTCTTC. This translates into CASSHPGLAGGHQHNEQLF. The chain recombines TRBV4-1 with TRBJ2-1; 14 bases line up with TRBD2. CDR1 MGHRA and CDR2 YSYEKL come from the germline V gene. The CDR3 consists of 19 residues.

Turning to this clonotype: Germline and junction disagree at one end, which may indicate a read error. The chain carries TRBV20-1 and TRBJ1-1; 9 bases are shared with TRBD1. Germline V lookup: CDR1 DFQATT, CDR2 SNEGSKA (reference sequence). This CDR3 comprises 18 residues. CDR3 region: CSARDPTGGGLRSTEASF. Written as DNA, the CDR3 is TGCAGTGCTAGAGACCCAACAGGGGGCGGCTTGCGGAGCACTGAAGCTTCCTTT.

A word on this clonotype: One end of the junction does not line up with germline, which may come from a read error. V is TRBV11-2 and J is TRBJ2-1; 7 bases line up with TRBD1. This CDR3 is 15 amino acids long. Germline CDR1 SGHAT, CDR2 FQNNGV. The CDR3 coding sequence is TGTGCCAGCAGCCACTTAGGGGGCTCCTACGATGAGCAGTTCTTC. Encoded protein: CASSHLGGSYDEQFF.

The table lists this clonotype with a few counts. This may stem from a read error, because a much larger clone lies one nucleotide away. This chain uses TRBV29-1 with TRBJ2-7; a possible D gene is TRBD2 (5 bases). Germline loops: CDR1 SQVTM, CDR2 ANQGSEA. The CDR3 spans 11 residues. CDR3 region: CGAGEVYEQYF. In DNA, the CDR3 is TGCGGCGCCGGGGAAGTCTACGAGCAGTACTTC.

Details on this clonotype: One end of the junction does not line up with germline, which may come from a read error. In DNA, the CDR3 is TGTAGTGCTAGTGGTGGTGAGATGAAAGGCTCCTACAATGAGCAGTTCTTC. Its translation: CSASGGEMKGSYNEQFF. The chain combines TRBV20-1 with TRBJ2-1; D gene uncertain. The CDR3 extends over 17 amino acids. Looked up from germline, CDR1 is DFQATT and CDR2 is SNEGSKA (reference sequence).

This clonotype was seen many times. The chain recombines TRBV5-6 with TRBJ2-1; 8 bases agree with TRBD2. The CDR3 covers 16 residues. Germline trimming cut 5 bases from V and 2 bases from J; bases unmatched to any gene: 9. Looked up from germline, CDR1 is SGHDT and CDR2 is YYEEEE. CDR3 protein: CASRKTGGKTYNEQFF. CDR3 DNA: TGTGCCAGCAGGAAGACGGGGGGGAAGACCTACAATGAGCAGTTCTTC.

This sequence joins TRBV29-1 and TRBJ1-1, with 8 bases that match TRBD1. Losses at the gene ends were 7 bases for V and 2 bases for J; bases not matched to a gene: 9. The CDR3 has 14 amino acids. Germline CDR1 SQVTM, CDR2 ANQGSEA. The CDR3, as DNA: TGCAGCGGAAGGACAGGGCTTGGCAACACTGAAGCTTTCTTT. It yields the protein CSGRTGLGNTEAFF.

The V and J genes are TRBV21-1 and TRBJ1-6. TRBV21-1 is tagged as a pseudogene. The CDR3 extends over 15 amino acids. Here the CDR3 reads CASSKVGSSNSPLHF. In DNA form, the CDR3 reads TGTGCCAGCAGCAAGGTGGGGTCAAGTAATTCACCCCTCCACTTT.